A selection of T cell receptor beta chains follows, all from one sample in a study of lymphopenia after photon versus proton radiotherapy. Produced via immunoSEQ multiplex PCR; TCRdb's table is partial and in-frame only. The sample carries 75,000 to 90,000 clones, around 83% recorded once. Sequences were derived from peripheral blood, sampled from a patient treated with proton-based radiotherapy. The receptors shown here come from a man between 60 and 70 years old with pancreatic cancer. Both conserved end residues are part of each CDR3. Fields, in order: V gene, clone size, J gene, D gene, CDR3 protein, CDR3 DNA. The D gene is left open where the match is weak. Clone sizes are given selectively: once, few, many, or a class where the clone is expanded.

V: TRBV5-4
size: NA
J: TRBJ2-7
D: TRBD2
CDR3: CASSSGLAGGGPYEQYF
DNA: TGTGCCAGCAGCTCGGGACTAGCGGGAGGAGGGCCCTACGAGCAGTACTTC

V: TRBV4-2
size: NA
J: TRBJ1-1
D: NA
CDR3: CASSQEGGVAGEAFF
DNA: TGTGCCAGCAGCCAAGAGGGGGGGGTTGCTGGGGAAGCTTTCTTT

V: TRBV7-9
size: NA
J: TRBJ1-1
D: TRBD1
CDR3: CASRDRYTEAFF
DNA: TGTGCCAGCCGGGACAGGTACACTGAAGCTTTCTTT

V: TRBV6-5
size: NA
J: TRBJ1-1
D: NA
CDR3: CASSYTWVLMNTEAFF
DNA: TGTGCCAGCAGTTACACTTGGGTCCTCATGAACACTGAAGCTTTCTTT

V: TRBV7-6
size: NA
J: TRBJ2-7
D: NA
CDR3: CASSLMTFGADEQYF
DNA: TGTGCCAGCAGCTTAATGACTTTCGGAGCGGACGAGCAGTACTTC

V: TRBV28
size: NA
J: TRBJ1-2
D: NA
CDR3: CASSSASTNYGYTF
DNA: TGTGCCAGCAGTTCCGCCAGTACTAACTATGGCTACACCTTC

V: TRBV6-4
size: NA
J: TRBJ1-2
D: TRBD1
CDR3: CASSDSAGGSGYGYTF
DNA: TGTGCCAGCAGTGACTCCGCAGGGGGCTCGGGCTATGGCTACACCTTC

V: TRBV27
size: once
J: TRBJ2-1
D: NA
CDR3: CASSGAGYPRNEQFF
DNA: TGTGCCAGCAGTGGAGCGGGCTACCCCCGCAATGAGCAGTTCTTC

V: TRBV4-3
size: NA
J: TRBJ2-7
D: TRBD2
CDR3: CASSQELAGGEQYF
DNA: TGCGCCAGCAGCCAAGAACTAGCGGGAGGCGAGCAGTACTTC

V: TRBV7-2
size: NA
J: TRBJ2-2
D: NA
CDR3: CASSPYGELFF
DNA: TGTGCCAGCAGCCCCTACGGGGAGCTGTTTTTT

V: TRBV5-4
size: NA
J: TRBJ1-4
D: TRBD1
CDR3: CASSPGQRKNEKLFF
DNA: TGTGCCAGCAGCCCGGGACAGCGAAAAAATGAAAAACTGTTTTTT

V: TRBV28
size: NA
J: TRBJ1-4
D: NA
CDR3: CASSLNGEKLFF
DNA: TGTGCCAGCAGTTTAAATGGGGAAAAACTGTTTTTT

V: TRBV18
size: NA
J: TRBJ2-7
D: NA
CDR3: CASSPGWEQYF
DNA: TGTGCCAGCTCTCCGGGGTGGGAGCAGTACTTC

V: TRBV14
size: NA
J: TRBJ2-7
D: NA
CDR3: CASSPGWAYEQYF
DNA: TGTGCCAGCAGTCCCGGGTGGGCCTACGAGCAGTACTTC

V: TRBV7-9
size: NA
J: TRBJ2-3
D: TRBD1
CDR3: CASSSGGHSTDTQYF
DNA: TGTGCCAGCAGCTCAGGGGGTCATAGCACAGATACGCAGTATTTT

V: TRBV6-1
size: NA
J: TRBJ2-1
D: NA
CDR3: CASSSTPRDLNEQFF
DNA: TGTGCCAGCAGTTCGACTCCAAGAGACCTTAATGAGCAGTTCTTC

V: TRBV5-1
size: NA
J: TRBJ2-5
D: TRBD2
CDR3: CASKRRTSGNGQETQYF
DNA: TGCGCCAGCAAAAGGAGGACTAGCGGGAATGGCCAAGAGACCCAGTACTTC

V: TRBV15
size: NA
J: TRBJ1-5
D: NA
CDR3: CATSRMDVYSNQPQHF
DNA: TGTGCCACCAGCAGGATGGACGTTTATAGCAATCAGCCCCAGCATTTT

V: TRBV4-1
size: NA
J: TRBJ1-3
D: NA
CDR3: CASSLIRGAGNTIYF
DNA: TGCGCCAGCAGTCTTATTAGGGGAGCTGGAAACACCATATATTTT

V: TRBV7-2
size: once
J: TRBJ1-5
D: NA
CDR3: CASSPTRGPNQPQHF
DNA: TGTGCCAGCAGCCCGACGCGGGGGCCTAATCAGCCCCAGCATTTT

V: TRBV5-4
size: NA
J: TRBJ1-1
D: TRBD1
CDR3: CASSSGGASDTEAFF
DNA: TGTGCCAGCAGCTCAGGGGGCGCGAGTGACACTGAAGCTTTCTTT

V: TRBV27
size: NA
J: TRBJ2-7
D: TRBD1
CDR3: CASSSMPGGYEQYF
DNA: TGTGCCAGCAGTTCAATGCCAGGGGGCTACGAGCAGTACTTC

V: TRBV28
size: NA
J: TRBJ1-2
D: NA
CDR3: CASSRMSQPYGYTF
DNA: TGTGCCAGCAGTAGGATGTCACAGCCATATGGCTACACCTTC

V: TRBV5-1
size: NA
J: TRBJ1-1
D: NA
CDR3: CASSLVAVNTEAFF
DNA: TGCGCCAGCAGCTTGGTCGCGGTGAACACTGAAGCTTTCTTT

V: TRBV18
size: NA
J: TRBJ2-5
D: NA
CDR3: CASSYTGTQETQYF
DNA: TGTGCCAGCTCGTACACAGGGACCCAAGAGACCCAGTACTTC

V: TRBV11-2
size: NA
J: TRBJ1-1
D: NA
CDR3: CASSFPNTEAFF
DNA: TGTGCCAGCAGCTTCCCTAACACTGAAGCTTTCTTT

V: TRBV7-2
size: NA
J: TRBJ2-5
D: NA
CDR3: CASRPPLGPQETQYF
DNA: TGTGCCAGCAGGCCACCCCTCGGCCCCCAGGAGACCCAGTACTTC

V: TRBV15
size: NA
J: TRBJ2-3
D: NA
CDR3: CATSRVGDTQYF
DNA: TGTGCCACCAGCAGAGTAGGAGATACGCAGTATTTT

V: TRBV9
size: NA
J: TRBJ2-2
D: NA
CDR3: CASSVFGQRTGELFF
DNA: TGTGCCAGCAGCGTATTCGGACAGAGAACCGGGGAGCTGTTTTTT

V: TRBV4-1
size: NA
J: TRBJ2-1
D: TRBD1
CDR3: CASSQSGQGEFF
DNA: TGCGCCAGCAGCCAGTCCGGACAGGGGGAGTTCTTC

V: TRBV29-1
size: NA
J: TRBJ2-3
D: NA
CDR3: CSVTNPDTQYF
DNA: TGCAGCGTGACGAATCCAGATACGCAGTATTTT

V: TRBV27
size: NA
J: TRBJ1-4
D: NA
CDR3: CASSAHLGTTNEKLFF
DNA: TGTGCCAGCAGTGCTCATCTAGGCACAACTAATGAAAAACTGTTTTTT

V: TRBV19
size: NA
J: TRBJ1-1
D: NA
CDR3: CASSIGRNTEAFF
DNA: TGTGCCAGTAGTATTGGGCGAAACACTGAAGCTTTCTTT

V: TRBV14
size: few
J: TRBJ2-6
D: NA
CDR3: CASSQWGGLPGANVLTF
DNA: TGTGCCAGCAGCCAATGGGGCGGGCTGCCTGGGGCCAACGTCCTGACTTTC

V: TRBV25-1
size: NA
J: TRBJ2-2
D: TRBD1
CDR3: CASSDTGEGAGELFF
DNA: TGTGCCAGCAGTGATACAGGGGAAGGCGCCGGGGAGCTGTTTTTT

V: TRBV7-2
size: once
J: TRBJ1-5
D: NA
CDR3: CASSKDGPNQPQHF
DNA: TGTGCCAGCTCGAAGGACGGACCCAATCAGCCCCAGCATTTT

V: TRBV4-2
size: NA
J: TRBJ2-7
D: TRBD2
CDR3: CASSQLGGTSGTYEQYF
DNA: TGTGCCAGCAGCCAATTGGGGGGGACTAGCGGTACCTACGAGCAGTACTTC

V: TRBV19
size: NA
J: TRBJ2-1
D: NA
CDR3: CASSIGASSYNEQFF
DNA: TGTGCCAGTAGTATAGGAGCTAGCTCCTACAATGAGCAGTTCTTC

V: TRBV30
size: NA
J: TRBJ1-3
D: NA
CDR3: CAWNYGSGNTIYF
DNA: TGTGCCTGGAATTACGGCTCTGGAAACACCATATATTTT

V: TRBV5-5
size: NA
J: TRBJ2-3
D: NA
CDR3: CASSRTREGGTDTQYF
DNA: TGTGCCAGCAGCCGCACTCGAGAGGGAGGCACAGATACGCAGTATTTT

V: TRBV2
size: once
J: TRBJ1-6
D: NA
CDR3: CASRLGGSLHF
DNA: TGTGCCAGCAGACTAGGAGGCTCCCTCCACTTT

V: TRBV25-1
size: NA
J: TRBJ2-7
D: NA
CDR3: CASSERAASGRGYEQYF
DNA: TGTGCCAGCAGTGAAAGGGCGGCGTCGGGGCGGGGATACGAGCAGTACTTC

V: TRBV5-1
size: NA
J: TRBJ2-7
D: NA
CDR3: CASSLGDYEQYF
DNA: TGCGCCAGCAGCTTGGGAGATTACGAGCAGTACTTC

V: TRBV4-2
size: NA
J: TRBJ1-2
D: NA
CDR3: CASSQDRGQNYGYTF
DNA: TGTGCCAGCAGCCAAGATCGGGGACAAAACTATGGCTACACCTTC

V: TRBV6-1
size: NA
J: TRBJ1-2
D: NA
CDR3: CASSEPAIPPYGYTF
DNA: TGTGCCAGCAGTGAACCGGCGATCCCTCCATATGGCTACACCTTC

V: TRBV7-3
size: once
J: TRBJ2-6
D: NA
CDR3: CASSLEWTSSGANVLTF
DNA: TGTGCCAGCAGCTTAGAGTGGACATCCTCTGGGGCCAACGTCCTGACTTTC

V: TRBV15
size: NA
J: TRBJ2-5
D: TRBD1
CDR3: CATSPGQGAEETQYF
DNA: TGTGCCACCAGCCCTGGACAGGGGGCCGAAGAGACCCAGTACTTC